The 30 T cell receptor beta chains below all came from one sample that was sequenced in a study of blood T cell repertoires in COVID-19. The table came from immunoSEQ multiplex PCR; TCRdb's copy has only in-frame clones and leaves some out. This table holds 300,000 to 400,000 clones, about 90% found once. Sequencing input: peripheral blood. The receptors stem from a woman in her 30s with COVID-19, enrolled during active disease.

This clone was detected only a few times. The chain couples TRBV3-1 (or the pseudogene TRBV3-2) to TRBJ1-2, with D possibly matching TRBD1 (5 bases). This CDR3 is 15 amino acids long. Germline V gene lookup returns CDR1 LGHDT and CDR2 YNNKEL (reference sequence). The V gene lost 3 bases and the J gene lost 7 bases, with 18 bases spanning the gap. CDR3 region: CASSHESRGSSGYTF. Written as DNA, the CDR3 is TGTGCCAGCAGCCACGAATCCCGGGGGAGTAGTGGCTACACCTTC.

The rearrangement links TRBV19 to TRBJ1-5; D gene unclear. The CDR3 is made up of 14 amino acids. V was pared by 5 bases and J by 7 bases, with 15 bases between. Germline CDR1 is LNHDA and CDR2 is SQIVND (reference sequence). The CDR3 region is CASSASIPTQPQHF. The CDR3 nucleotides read TGTGCCAGTAGTGCGAGCATACCTACCCAGCCCCAGCATTTT.

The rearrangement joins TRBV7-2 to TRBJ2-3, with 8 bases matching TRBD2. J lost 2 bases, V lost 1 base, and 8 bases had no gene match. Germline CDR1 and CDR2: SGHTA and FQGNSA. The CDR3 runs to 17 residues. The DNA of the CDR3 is TGTGCCAGCAGCTTAGTTGGCAGCGGGGGTTCCACAGATACGCAGTATTTT. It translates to CASSLVGSGGSTDTQYF.

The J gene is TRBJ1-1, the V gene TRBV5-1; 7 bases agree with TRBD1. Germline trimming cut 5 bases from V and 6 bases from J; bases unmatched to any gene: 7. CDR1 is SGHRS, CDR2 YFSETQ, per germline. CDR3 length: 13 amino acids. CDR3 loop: CASRQDREAEAFF. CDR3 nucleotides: TGCGCCAGCAGGCAAGACAGGGAGGCTGAAGCTTTCTTT. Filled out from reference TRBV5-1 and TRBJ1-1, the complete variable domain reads KAGVTQTPRYLIKTRGQQVTLSCSPISGHRSVSWYQQTPGQGLQFLFEYFSETQRNKGNFPGRFSGRQFSNSRSEMNVSTLELGDSALYLCASRQDREAEAFFGQGTRLTVV.

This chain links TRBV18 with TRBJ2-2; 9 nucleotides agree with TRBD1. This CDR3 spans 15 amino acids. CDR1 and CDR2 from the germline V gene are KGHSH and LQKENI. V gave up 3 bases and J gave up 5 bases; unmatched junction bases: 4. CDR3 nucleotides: TGTGCCAGCTCACCGTCCGGGACAGGGACCGGGGAGCTGTTTTTT. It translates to CASSPSGTGTGELFF.

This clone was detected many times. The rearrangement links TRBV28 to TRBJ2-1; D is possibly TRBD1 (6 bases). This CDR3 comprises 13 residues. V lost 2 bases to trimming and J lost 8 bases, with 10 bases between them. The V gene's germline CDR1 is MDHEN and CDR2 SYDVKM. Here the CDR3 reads CASSLNRVDEQFF. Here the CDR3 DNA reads TGTGCCAGCAGTTTAAACAGGGTCGATGAGCAGTTCTTC.

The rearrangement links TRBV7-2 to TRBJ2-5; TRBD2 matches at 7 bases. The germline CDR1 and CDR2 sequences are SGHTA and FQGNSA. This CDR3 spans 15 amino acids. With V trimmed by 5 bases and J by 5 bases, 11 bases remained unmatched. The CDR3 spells CASSPAEGRGETQYF. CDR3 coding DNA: TGTGCCAGCAGCCCTGCGGAGGGGAGGGGTGAGACCCAGTACTTC.

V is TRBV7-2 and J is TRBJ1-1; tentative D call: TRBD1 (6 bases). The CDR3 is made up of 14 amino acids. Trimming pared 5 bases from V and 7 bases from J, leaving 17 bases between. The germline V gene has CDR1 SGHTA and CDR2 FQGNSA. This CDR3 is CASSSEARGDEAFF. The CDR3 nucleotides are TGTGCCAGCAGCAGTGAGGCCAGGGGCGATGAAGCTTTCTTT.

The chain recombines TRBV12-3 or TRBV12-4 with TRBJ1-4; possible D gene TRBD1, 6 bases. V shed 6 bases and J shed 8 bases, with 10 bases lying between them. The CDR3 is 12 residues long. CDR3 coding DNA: TGTGCCAGCAGACAGGGCGGGGAAAAACTGTTTTTT. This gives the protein CASRQGGEKLFF.

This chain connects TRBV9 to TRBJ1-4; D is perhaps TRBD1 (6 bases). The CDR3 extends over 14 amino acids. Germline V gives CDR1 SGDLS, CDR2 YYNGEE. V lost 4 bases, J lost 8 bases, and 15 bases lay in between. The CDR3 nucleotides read TGTGCCAGCAGCCAAGGGGGGGTTGGAGAAAAACTGTTTTTT. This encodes CASSQGGVGEKLFF.

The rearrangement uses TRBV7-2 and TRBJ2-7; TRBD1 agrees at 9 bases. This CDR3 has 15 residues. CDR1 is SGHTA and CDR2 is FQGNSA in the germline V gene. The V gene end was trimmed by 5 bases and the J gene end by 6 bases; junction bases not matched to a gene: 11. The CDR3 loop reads CASSPLGTGIGEQYV. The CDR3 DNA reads TGTGCCAGCAGCCCCCTGGGGACAGGGATCGGCGAGCAGTACGTC.

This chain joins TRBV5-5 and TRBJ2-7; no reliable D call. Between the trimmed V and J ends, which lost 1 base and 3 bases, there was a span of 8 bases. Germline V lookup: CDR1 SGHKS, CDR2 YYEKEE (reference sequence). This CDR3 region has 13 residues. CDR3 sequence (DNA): TGTGCCAGCAGCTTGCCGTCCCTCTACGAGCAGTACGTC. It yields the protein CASSLPSLYEQYV.

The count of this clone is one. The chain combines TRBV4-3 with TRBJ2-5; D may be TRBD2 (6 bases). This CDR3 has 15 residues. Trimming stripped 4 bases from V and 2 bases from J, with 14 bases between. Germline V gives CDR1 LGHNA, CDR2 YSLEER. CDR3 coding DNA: TGCGCCAGCAGCCTCCGAGGGAGGACGCAAGAGACCCAGTACTTC. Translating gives CASSLRGRTQETQYF.

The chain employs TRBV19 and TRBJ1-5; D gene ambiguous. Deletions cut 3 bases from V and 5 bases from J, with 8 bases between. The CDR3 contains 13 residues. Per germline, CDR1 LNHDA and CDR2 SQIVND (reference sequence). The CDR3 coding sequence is TGTGCCAGTAGTATCCCCCCTTATCAGCCCCAGCATTTT. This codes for CASSIPPYQPQHF. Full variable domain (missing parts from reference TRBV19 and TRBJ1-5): DGGITQSPKYLFRKEGQNVTLSCEQNLNHDAMYWYRQDPGQGLRLIYYSQIVNDFQKGDIAEGYSVSREKKESFPLTVTSAQKNPTAFYLCASSIPPYQPQHFGDGTRLSIL.

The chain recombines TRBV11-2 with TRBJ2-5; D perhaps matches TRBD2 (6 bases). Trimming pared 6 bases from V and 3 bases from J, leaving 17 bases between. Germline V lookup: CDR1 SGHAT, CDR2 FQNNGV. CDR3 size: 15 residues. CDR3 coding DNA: TGTGCCAGCAGTTTCCTTGGGAGGTTGAAAGAGACCCAGTACTTC. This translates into CASSFLGRLKETQYF.

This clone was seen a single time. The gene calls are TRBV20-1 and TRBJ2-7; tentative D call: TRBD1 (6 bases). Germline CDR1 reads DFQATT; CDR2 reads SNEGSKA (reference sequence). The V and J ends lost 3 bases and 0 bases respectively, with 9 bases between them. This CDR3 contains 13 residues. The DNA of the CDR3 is TGCAGTGCTAGTCGGGACAACTCCTACGAGCAGTACGTC. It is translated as CSASRDNSYEQYV.

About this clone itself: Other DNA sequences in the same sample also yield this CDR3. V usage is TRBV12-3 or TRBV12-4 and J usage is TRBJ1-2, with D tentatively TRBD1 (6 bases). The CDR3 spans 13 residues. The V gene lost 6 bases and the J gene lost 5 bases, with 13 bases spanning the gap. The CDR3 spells CASRPTGGYGYTF. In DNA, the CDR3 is TGTGCCAGCAGACCGACAGGCGGGTATGGCTACACCTTC.

The CDR3 here is CASSYSIDRGYEQYF. For the CDR3, the DNA is TGTGCCAGCAGTTACTCGATCGACAGGGGTTACGAGCAGTACTTC. J is TRBJ2-7 and V is TRBV6-5; 8 bases agree with TRBD1. Per the germline V gene, CDR1 is MNHEY and CDR2 is SVGAGI. V was pared by 0 bases and J by 4 bases, with 5 bases of the junction left unmatched. CDR3 length: 15 amino acids.

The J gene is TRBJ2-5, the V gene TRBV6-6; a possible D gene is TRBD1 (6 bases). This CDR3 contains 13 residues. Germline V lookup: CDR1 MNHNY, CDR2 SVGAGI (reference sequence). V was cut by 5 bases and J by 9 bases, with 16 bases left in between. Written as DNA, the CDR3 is TGTGCCAGCAGTCCAGGACAATCAGGGGCCCAGTACTTC. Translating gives CASSPGQSGAQYF.

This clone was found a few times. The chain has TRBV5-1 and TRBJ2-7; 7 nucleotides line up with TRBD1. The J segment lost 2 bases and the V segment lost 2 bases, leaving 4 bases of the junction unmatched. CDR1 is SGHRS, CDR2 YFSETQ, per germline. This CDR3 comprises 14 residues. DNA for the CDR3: TGCGCCAGCAGCTTTATCCAGGGGGCCTACGAGCAGTACTTC. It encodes CASSFIQGAYEQYF.

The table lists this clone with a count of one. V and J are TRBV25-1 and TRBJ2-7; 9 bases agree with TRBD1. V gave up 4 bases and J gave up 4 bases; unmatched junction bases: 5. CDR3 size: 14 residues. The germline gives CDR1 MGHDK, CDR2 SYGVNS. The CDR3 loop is CASSVNRGRYEQYF. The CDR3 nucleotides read TGTGCCAGCAGTGTAAACAGGGGGCGATACGAGCAGTACTTC.

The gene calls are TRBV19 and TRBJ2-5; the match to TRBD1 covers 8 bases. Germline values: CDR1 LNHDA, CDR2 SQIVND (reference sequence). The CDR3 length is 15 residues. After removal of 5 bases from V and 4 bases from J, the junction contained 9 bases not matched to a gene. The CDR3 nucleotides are TGTGCCAGTAGTCCCCTAGGACAGGGAGGAGAGACCCAGTACTTC. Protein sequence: CASSPLGQGGETQYF.

This CDR3 is CASRLADILRETQYF. DNA of the CDR3: TGTGCCAGCAGATTGGCGGACATCTTGAGGGAGACCCAGTACTTC. The rearrangement links TRBV6-6 to TRBJ2-5; possible D gene TRBD1, 5 bases. V lost 6 bases and J 5 bases, leaving 19 bases between the germline ends. CDR3 length equals 15 residues. CDR1 is MNHNY and CDR2 is SVGAGI in the germline V gene (reference sequence).

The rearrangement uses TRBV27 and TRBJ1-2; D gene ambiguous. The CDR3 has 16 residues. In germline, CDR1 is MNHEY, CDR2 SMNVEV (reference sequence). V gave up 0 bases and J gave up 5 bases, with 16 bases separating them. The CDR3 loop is CASSLSWRLGNYGYTF. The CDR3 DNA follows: TGTGCCAGCAGTTTATCGTGGAGGCTCGGAAATTATGGCTACACCTTC.

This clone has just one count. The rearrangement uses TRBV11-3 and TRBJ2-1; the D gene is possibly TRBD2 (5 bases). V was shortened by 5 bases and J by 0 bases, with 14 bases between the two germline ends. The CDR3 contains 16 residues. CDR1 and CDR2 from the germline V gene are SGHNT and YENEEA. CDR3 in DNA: TGTGCCAGCAGCCCGCCCACGGGGAGCTCCTACAATGAGCAGTTCTTC. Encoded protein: CASSPPTGSSYNEQFF.

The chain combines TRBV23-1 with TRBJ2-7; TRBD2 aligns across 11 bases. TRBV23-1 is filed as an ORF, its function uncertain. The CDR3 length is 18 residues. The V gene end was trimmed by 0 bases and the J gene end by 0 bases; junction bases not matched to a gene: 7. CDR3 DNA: TGCGCCAGCAGTCAATCCCCCCGACTAGCGGGAACCTCCTACGAGCAGTACGTC. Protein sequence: CASSQSPRLAGTSYEQYV.

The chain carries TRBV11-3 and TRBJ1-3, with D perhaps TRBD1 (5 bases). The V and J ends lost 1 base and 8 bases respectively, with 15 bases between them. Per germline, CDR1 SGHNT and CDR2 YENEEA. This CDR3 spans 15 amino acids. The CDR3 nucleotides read TGTGCCAGCAGCTTAGGGCACCATGGAGGGGACACCATATATTTT. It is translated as CASSLGHHGGDTIYF.

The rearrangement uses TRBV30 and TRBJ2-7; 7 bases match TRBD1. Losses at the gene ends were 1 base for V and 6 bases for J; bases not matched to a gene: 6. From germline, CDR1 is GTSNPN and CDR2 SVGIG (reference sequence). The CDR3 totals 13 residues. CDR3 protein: CAWSDRGRGEQYV. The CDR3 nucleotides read TGTGCCTGGAGTGACAGGGGAAGGGGCGAGCAGTACGTC.

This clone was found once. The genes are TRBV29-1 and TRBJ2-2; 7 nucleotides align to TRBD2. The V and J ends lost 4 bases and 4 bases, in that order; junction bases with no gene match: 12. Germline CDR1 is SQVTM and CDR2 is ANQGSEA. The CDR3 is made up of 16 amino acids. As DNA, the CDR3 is TGCAGCGTTGGCCCACCATCCTCTAGCGGCACCGGGGAGCTGTTTTTT. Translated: CSVGPPSSSGTGELFF.

The CDR3 bases are TGTGCCAGCTCACCACGGACAGAATCGAACACCGGGGAGCTGTTTTTT. It codes for CASSPRTESNTGELFF. The V gene is TRBV18, the J gene TRBJ2-2; tentatively, D is TRBD1 (6 bases). The germline V gene encodes CDR1 KGHSH and CDR2 LQKENI. V lost 1 base to trimming and J lost 0 bases, with 9 bases between them. CDR3 size: 16 residues.